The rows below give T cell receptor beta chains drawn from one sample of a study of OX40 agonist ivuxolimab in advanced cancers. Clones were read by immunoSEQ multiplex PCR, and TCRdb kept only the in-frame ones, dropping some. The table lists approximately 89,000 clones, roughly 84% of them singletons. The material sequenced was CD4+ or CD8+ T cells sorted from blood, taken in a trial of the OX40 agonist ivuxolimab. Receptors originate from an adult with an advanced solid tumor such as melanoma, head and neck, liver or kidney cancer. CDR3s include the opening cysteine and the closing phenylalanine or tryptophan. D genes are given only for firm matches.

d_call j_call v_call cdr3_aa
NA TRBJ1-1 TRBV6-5 CASSPRDTGTEAFF
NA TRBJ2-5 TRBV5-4 CASSLRPGRQETQYF
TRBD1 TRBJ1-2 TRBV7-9 CASSNLLGGSNYGYTF
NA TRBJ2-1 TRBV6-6 CASSGEASYNEQFF
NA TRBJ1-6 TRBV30 CAWSLWQEDSPLHF
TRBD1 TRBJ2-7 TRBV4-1 CASSQAWDRASYEQYF
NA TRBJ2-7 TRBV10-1 CASSEGSGHLYEQYF
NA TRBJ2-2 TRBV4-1 CASSQATARPGELFF
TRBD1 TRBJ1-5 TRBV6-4 CASSGDRSGQPQHF
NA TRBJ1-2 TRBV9 CASSGRGSGDGYTF
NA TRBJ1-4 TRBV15 CATSRDGSTNEKLFF
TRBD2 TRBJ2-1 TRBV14 CASSTASGGISSYNEQFF
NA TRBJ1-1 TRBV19 CASSIPLWNTEAFF
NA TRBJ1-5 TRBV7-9 CASSRGGAESNQPQHF
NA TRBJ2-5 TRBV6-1 CASREVVTALGTQYF
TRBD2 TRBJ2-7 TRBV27 CASSPRGLAVMPYEQYF
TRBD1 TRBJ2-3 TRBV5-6 CASSFRGQGLRSLTDTQYF
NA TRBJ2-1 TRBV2 CASSYRPEEQFF
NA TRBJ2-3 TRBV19 CASRTGESTDTQYF
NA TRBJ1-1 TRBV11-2 CASSPPTFLEAFF
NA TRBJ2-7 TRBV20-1 CSAITHYEQYF
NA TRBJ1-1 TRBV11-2 CASSVRLKAGMNTEAFF
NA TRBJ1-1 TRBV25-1 CASSVDVLSGEAFF
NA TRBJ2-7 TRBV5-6 CASSQQLTDYEQYF
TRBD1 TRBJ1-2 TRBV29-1 CSVGTGSGGYTF
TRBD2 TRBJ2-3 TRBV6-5 CASSRLAGKPVLDF
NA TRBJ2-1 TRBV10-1 CASSTGTQGEQFF
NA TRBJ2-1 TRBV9 CASSASVRNEQFF
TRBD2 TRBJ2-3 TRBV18 CASSPIASGGRSTDTQYF
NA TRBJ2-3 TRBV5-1 CASASALGGSDTQYF
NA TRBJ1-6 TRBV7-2 CASSRDGDNSPLHF
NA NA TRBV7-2 CASSTRTSGRMRAYEQYF
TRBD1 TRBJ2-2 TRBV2 CASSEKSGGTGELFF
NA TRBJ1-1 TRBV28 CASSLPGTLGTEAFF
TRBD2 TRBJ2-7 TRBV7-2 CASSLSSGGTYEQYF
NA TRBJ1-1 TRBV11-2 CASSATGTNTEAFF
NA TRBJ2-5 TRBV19 CASSIQETQYF
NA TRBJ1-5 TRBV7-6 CASSLISNQPQHF
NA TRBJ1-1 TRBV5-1 CASSPREGNTEAFF
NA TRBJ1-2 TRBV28 CASSSPSPGYGYTF
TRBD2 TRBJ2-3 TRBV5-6 CASSPPALLAGGVDTQYF
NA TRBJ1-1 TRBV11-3 CASSQQGNTEAFF
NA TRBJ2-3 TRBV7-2 CASSLTLLDSQYF
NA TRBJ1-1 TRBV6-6 CASSQNGGSDTEAFF